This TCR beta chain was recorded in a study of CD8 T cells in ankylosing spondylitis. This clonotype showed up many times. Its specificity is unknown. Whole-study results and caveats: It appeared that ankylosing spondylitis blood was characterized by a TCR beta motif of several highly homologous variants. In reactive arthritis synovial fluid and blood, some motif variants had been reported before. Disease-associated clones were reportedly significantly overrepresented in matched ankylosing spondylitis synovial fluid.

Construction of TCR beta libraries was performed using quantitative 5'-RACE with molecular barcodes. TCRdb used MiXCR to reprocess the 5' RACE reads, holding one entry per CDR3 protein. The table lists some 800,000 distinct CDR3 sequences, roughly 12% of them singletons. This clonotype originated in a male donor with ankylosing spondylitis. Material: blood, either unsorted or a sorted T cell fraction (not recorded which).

The CDR3 reads CSARGDTPETQYF. As DNA, the CDR3 is TGCAGTGCTAGAGGAGACACCCCCGAGACCCAGTACTTC. The rearrangement links TRBV20-1 to TRBJ2-5; no clear D gene. Germline CDR1 and CDR2: DFQATT and SNEGSKA (reference sequence). V was trimmed by 1 base and J by 5 bases, leaving 11 bases between them. The CDR3 is 13 residues long.